This TCR beta chain originates from a study of type 1 and type 2 diabetes patients. Turning to the study itself: T cells were magnetically sorted from PBMCs as CD4+ or CD8+ subsets.

J was trimmed by 6 bases and V by 0 bases; bases with no gene match: 11. This CDR3 comprises 16 residues. Germline V gene lookup returns CDR1 WNHNN and CDR2 SYGVQD (reference sequence). This clonotype is a singleton in its sample. The PCR template was genomic DNA. Amplification of the beta chain CDR3 used 30 forward and 13 reverse multiplex primers. Using its own MiXCR run on the multiplex PCR reads, TCRdb lists one record per CDR3 protein. Among fewer than 350,000 distinct CDR3 sequences, around 47% were seen once, and the ten largest hold roughly an eighth. J is TRBJ2-7 and V is TRBV10-1; TRBD1 agrees at 7 bases. Sample: peripheral blood mononuclear cells (PBMCs). This clonotype originated in a young man with type 2 diabetes. The CDR3 sequence: CASSESRGRPPSEQYF. The CDR3, as DNA: TGCGCCAGCAGTGAGTCGAGGGGGCGTCCACCCAGCGAGCAGTACTTC.